The 8 T cell receptor beta chains below were found in one sample sequenced in a study of CD8+ T cells in alopecia areata. Sequencing relied on a cDNA template that was reverse transcribed from extracted RNA. This table comes from immunoSEQ multiplex PCR, and its TCRdb copy is limited to in-frame clones, with some not included. The table shows approximately 140,000 clones, with around 86% occurring only once. The sequencing used CD8+ T cells sorted from blood, collected at week 0. The receptors shown here come from a human donor with alopecia areata.

The chain couples TRBV11-2 to TRBJ1-5; D call uncertain. In germline, CDR1 is SGHAT, CDR2 FQNNGV. Trimming cost V 2 bases and J 6 bases, with 8 bases left between them. The CDR3 has 13 amino acids. The DNA of the CDR3 is TGTGCCAGCAGCTTAATGGGGAGTCAGCCCCAGCATTTT. It is translated as CASSLMGSQPQHF.

This rearrangement joins TRBV5-4 to TRBJ2-1; 11 nucleotides agree with TRBD2. The V gene's germline CDR1 is SGHNT and CDR2 YYREEE (reference sequence). The CDR3 covers 15 residues. V lost 4 bases and J lost 8; bases outside the gene matches: 8. The CDR3 sequence: CASSPIAGGSDEQFF. For the CDR3, the DNA is TGTGCCAGCAGCCCCATAGCGGGAGGGTCGGATGAGCAGTTCTTC.

The V and J genes are TRBV19 and TRBJ1-5; D is undetermined. Germline CDR1 and CDR2: LNHDA and SQIVND (reference sequence). V lost 0 bases and J lost 7, with 13 bases in between. The CDR3 totals 15 residues. The CDR3 region is CASSIDLGGQQPQHF. CDR3 in DNA: TGTGCCAGTAGTATAGATCTTGGAGGCCAACAGCCCCAGCATTTT.

The chain has TRBV5-1 and TRBJ2-3; no firm D call. The V end lost 0 bases, the J end lost 2 bases, and 7 bases lay between the germline ends. Germline V CDR1 and CDR2: SGHRS, YFSETQ. The CDR3 is 14 residues long. The CDR3 DNA reads TGCGCCAGCAGCTTGGATAGCTCCACAGATACGCAGTATTTT. Translating gives CASSLDSSTDTQYF. Based on the CDR3 plus reference TRBV5-1 and TRBJ2-3, the full variable domain is KAGVTQTPRYLIKTRGQQVTLSCSPISGHRSVSWYQQTPGQGLQFLFEYFSETQRNKGNFPGRFSGRQFSNSRSEMNVSTLELGDSALYLCASSLDSSTDTQYFGPGTRLTVL.

The rearrangement uses TRBV27 and TRBJ1-2; TRBD1 aligns across 9 bases. V was clipped by 3 bases and J by 6 bases; unmatched bases: 5. Per the germline V gene, CDR1 is MNHEY and CDR2 is SMNVEV (reference sequence). This CDR3 comprises 14 residues. In nucleotides, the CDR3 is TGTGCCAGCAGTTTTTCGGGACAGGGAAATGGCTACACCTTC. Amino acids: CASSFSGQGNGYTF.

The chain joins TRBV7-9 to TRBJ1-1; D uncertain. Trimming removed 5 bases from V and 0 bases from J, with 10 bases in between. This CDR3 contains 14 residues. Germline lookup yields CDR1 SEHNR and CDR2 FQNEAQ (reference sequence). This chain's CDR3 is CASSPAALNTEAFF. CDR3 nucleotides: TGTGCCAGCAGCCCTGCGGCCCTGAACACTGAAGCTTTCTTT.

This clone was observed once. This sequence joins TRBV2 and TRBJ1-1; D is uncertain. This CDR3 is built from 10 residues. Trimming removed 10 bases at V and 7 bases at J, with 10 bases between. Germline-derived CDR1 and CDR2 are SNHLY and FYNNEI. The CDR3 DNA is TGTGCCACCAAACTCCGTGAAGCTTTCTTT. Translation: CATKLREAFF.

The chain joins TRBV2 to TRBJ2-3; no clear D gene. Trimming took off 6 bases at V and 0 bases at J, with 7 bases between the two ends. This CDR3 has 13 amino acids. Germline CDR1 is SNHLY and CDR2 is FYNNEI. CDR3 nucleotide sequence: TGTGCCAGCAGACACAGAAGCACAGATACGCAGTATTTT. It encodes CASRHRSTDTQYF.